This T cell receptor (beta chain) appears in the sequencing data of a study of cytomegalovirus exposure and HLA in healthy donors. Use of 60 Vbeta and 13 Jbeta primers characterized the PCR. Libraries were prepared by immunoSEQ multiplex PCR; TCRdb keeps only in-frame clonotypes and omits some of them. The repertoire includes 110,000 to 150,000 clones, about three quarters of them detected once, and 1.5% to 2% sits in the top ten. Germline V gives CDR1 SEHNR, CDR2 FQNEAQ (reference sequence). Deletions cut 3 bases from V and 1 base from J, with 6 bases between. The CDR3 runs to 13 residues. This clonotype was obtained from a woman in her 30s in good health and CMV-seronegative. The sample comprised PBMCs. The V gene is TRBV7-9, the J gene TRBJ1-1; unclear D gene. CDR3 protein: CASSLAANTEAFF. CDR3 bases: TGTGCCAGCAGCTTGGCGGCGAACACTGAAGCTTTCTTT. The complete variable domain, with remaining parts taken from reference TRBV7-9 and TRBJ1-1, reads DTGVSQNPRHKITKRGQNVTFRCDPISEHNRLYWYRQTLGQGPEFLTYFQNEAQLEKSRLLSDRFSAERPKGSFSTLEIQRTEQGDSAMYLCASSLAANTEAFFGQGTRLTVV.